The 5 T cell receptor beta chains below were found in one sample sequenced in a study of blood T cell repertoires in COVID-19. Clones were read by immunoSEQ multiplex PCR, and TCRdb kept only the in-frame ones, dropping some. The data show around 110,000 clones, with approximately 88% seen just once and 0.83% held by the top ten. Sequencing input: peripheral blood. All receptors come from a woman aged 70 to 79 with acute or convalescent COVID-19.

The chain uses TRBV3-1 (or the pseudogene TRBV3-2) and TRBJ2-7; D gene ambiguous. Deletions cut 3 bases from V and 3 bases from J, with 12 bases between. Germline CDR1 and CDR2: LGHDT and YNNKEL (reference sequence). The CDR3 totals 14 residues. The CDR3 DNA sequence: TGTGCCAGCAGCCATTTTTGGGCTCGCTACGAGCAGTACTTC. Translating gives CASSHFWARYEQYF.

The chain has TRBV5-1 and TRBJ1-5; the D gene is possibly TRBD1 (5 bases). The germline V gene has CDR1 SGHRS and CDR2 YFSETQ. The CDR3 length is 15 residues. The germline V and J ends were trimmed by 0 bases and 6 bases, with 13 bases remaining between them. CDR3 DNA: TGCGCCAGCAGCTTGGAGGGCAGGGAAGGTCAGCCCCAGCATTTT. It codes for CASSLEGREGQPQHF.

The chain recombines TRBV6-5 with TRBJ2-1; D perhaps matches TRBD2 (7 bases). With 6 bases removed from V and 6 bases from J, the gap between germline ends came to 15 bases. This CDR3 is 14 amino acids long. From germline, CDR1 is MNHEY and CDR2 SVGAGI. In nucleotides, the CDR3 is TGTGCCAGCAGCCGGGACGGGGGGCGCAATGAGCAGTTCTTC. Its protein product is CASSRDGGRNEQFF.

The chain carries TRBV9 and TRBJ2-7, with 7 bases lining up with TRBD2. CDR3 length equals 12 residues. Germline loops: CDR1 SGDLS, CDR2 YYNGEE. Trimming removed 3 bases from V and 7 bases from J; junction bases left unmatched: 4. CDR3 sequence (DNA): TGTGCCAGCAGCGGACCCGGGGGGGAGCAGTACTTC. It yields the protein CASSGPGGEQYF.

In DNA form, the CDR3 reads TGCAGCGTTGAAGCTTCAGGGGCCCAGTTCTTC. Protein product: CSVEASGAQFF. V and J are TRBV29-1 and TRBJ2-1; possibly TRBD1 for D (6 bases). The CDR3 is 11 residues long. The V gene's germline CDR1 is SQVTM and CDR2 ANQGSEA. Trimming shortened V by 1 base and J by 13 bases, and 11 bases separated the two germline ends.